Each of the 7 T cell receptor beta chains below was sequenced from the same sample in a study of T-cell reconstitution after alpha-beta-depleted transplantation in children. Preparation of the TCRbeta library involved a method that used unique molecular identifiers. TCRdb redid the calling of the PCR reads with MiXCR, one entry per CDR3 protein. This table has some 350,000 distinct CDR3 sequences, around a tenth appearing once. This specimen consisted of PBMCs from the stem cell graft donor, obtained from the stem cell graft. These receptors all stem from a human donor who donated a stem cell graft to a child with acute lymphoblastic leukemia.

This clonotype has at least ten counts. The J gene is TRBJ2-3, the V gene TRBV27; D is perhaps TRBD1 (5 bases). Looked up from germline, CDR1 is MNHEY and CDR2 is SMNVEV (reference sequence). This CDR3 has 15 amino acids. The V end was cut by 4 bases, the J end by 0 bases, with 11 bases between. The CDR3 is CASSSWTTSTDTQYF. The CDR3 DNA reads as TGTGCCAGCAGTTCGTGGACAACGAGCACAGATACGCAGTATTTT.

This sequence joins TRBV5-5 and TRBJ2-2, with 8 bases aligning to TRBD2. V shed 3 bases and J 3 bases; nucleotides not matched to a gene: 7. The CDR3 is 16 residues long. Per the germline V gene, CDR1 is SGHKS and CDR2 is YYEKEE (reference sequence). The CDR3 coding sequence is TGTGCCAGCAGCTCGCGAGGCGGGGGGTACACCGGGGAGCTGTTTTTT. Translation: CASSSRGGGYTGELFF.

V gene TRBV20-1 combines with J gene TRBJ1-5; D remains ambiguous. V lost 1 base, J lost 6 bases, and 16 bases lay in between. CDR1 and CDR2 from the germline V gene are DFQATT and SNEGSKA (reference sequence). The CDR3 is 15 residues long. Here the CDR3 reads CSARGPTQLVQPQHF. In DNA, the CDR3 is TGCAGTGCTAGAGGCCCGACCCAGCTAGTTCAGCCCCAGCATTTT.

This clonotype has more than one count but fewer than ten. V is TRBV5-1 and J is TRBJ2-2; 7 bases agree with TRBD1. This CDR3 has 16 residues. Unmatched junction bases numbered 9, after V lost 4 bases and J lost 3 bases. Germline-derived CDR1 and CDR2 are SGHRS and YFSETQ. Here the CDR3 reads CASSQQVTGYTGELFF. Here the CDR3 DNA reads TGCGCCAGCAGCCAACAGGTGACAGGGTACACCGGGGAGCTGTTTTTT.

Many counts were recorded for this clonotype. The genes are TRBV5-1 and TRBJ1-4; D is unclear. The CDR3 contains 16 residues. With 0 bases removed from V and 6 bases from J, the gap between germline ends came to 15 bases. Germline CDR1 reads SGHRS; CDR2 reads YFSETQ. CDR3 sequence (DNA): TGCGCCAGCAGCTTGGGTGGCCGAAGCTCCGATGAAAAACTGTTTTTT. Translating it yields CASSLGGRSSDEKLFF. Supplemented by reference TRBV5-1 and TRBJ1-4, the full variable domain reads KAGVTQTPRYLIKTRGQQVTLSCSPISGHRSVSWYQQTPGQGLQFLFEYFSETQRNKGNFPGRFSGRQFSNSRSEMNVSTLELGDSALYLCASSLGGRSSDEKLFFGSGTQLSVL.

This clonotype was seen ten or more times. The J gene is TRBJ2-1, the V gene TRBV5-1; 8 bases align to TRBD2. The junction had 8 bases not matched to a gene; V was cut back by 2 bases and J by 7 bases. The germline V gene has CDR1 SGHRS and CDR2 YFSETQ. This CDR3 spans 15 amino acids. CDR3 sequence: CASSFPGGRLNEQFF. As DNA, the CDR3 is TGCGCCAGCAGCTTTCCGGGAGGGAGGTTAAATGAGCAGTTCTTC.

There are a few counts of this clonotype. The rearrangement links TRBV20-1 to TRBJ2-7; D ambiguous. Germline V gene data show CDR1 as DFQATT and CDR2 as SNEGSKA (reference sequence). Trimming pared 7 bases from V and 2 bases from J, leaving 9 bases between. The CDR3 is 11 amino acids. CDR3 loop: CSVIGPYEQYF. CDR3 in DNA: TGCAGTGTAATAGGACCCTACGAGCAGTACTTC.